This T cell receptor beta chain is drawn from a study of blood T cells in healthy people across ages. This CDR3 region has 14 residues. Trimming at V came to 6 bases and at J to 13 bases, leaving 15 bases not matched to a gene. Germline CDR1 reads MNHEY; CDR2 reads SVGEGT. A sample-barcoded 5' primer and a J-beta primer mix were used in a second PCR of about 6 to 12 cycles. TCRdb redid the calling of the 5' RACE reads with MiXCR, one entry per CDR3 protein. The repertoire holds over a million distinct CDR3 sequences, with under 55% as singletons. Collection of around 9.3 milliliters of peripheral blood was performed for each donor.

Sequencing used blood. The sequence derives from a woman in her fifties or sixties in good health. The J gene is TRBJ2-5, the V gene TRBV6-2 or TRBV6-3; 9 positions agree with TRBD1. CDR3 nucleotide sequence: TGTGCCAGCAGCACCGGGACAGGGACCTACGAGCGGTACTTC. It specifies CASSTGTGTYERYF.